These 17 T cell receptor beta chains originate from one sample sequenced in a study of T-cell reconstitution after alpha-beta-depleted transplantation in children. The authors prepared the TCRbeta library with unique molecular identifiers. MiXCR was run by TCRdb on the PCR reads, yielding one entry per CDR3 protein. The table lists about 410,000 distinct CDR3 sequences, over 20% of them singletons. This sample comprised PBMCs from the stem cell graft donor, obtained from the stem cell graft. The origin of the receptors is a human donor who donated a stem cell graft to a child with acute myeloid leukemia.

This clonotype was picked up many times. V is TRBV10-2 and J is TRBJ2-7; D is undetermined. Trimming removed 4 bases at V and 3 bases at J, with 10 bases between. The CDR3 runs to 13 residues. The germline V gene encodes CDR1 WSHSY and CDR2 SAAADI. Here the CDR3 reads CASSGTSYYEQYF. The DNA of the CDR3 is TGCGCCAGCAGTGGTACATCCTACTACGAGCAGTACTTC.

The sample holds many counts of this clonotype. This chain joins TRBV25-1 and TRBJ2-4; no clear D. The CDR3 spans 17 residues. Germline V lookup: CDR1 MGHDK, CDR2 SYGVNS. V lost 1 base and J lost 5, with 18 bases in between. Here the CDR3 reads CASSESRREDGENIQYF. In nucleotides, the CDR3 is TGTGCCAGCAGTGAATCCCGCCGAGAGGACGGAGAAAACATTCAGTACTTC.

This clonotype has only a few counts. As DNA, the CDR3 is TGTGCCAGCAGTTTCGGCGACAAGAGAGAGACCCAGTACTTC. Its translation is CASSFGDKRETQYF. This chain connects TRBV12-3 or TRBV12-4 to TRBJ2-5; D ambiguous. Trimming shortened V by 3 bases and J by 4 bases, and 12 bases separated the two germline ends. The CDR3 is 14 residues long.

The gene calls are TRBV28 and TRBJ2-3; D is perhaps TRBD2 (7 bases). V was shortened by 2 bases and J by 4 bases, with 22 bases between the two germline ends. The germline CDR1 and CDR2 sequences are MDHEN and SYDVKM. The CDR3 has 18 residues. The CDR3 DNA reads TGTGCCAGCAGTTTAAACGCGGGGGCGGGCTATAGCGCAGATACGCAGTATTTT. As protein: CASSLNAGAGYSADTQYF. Drawing the rest from reference TRBV28 and TRBJ2-3, the complete variable domain is DVKVTQSSRYLVKRTGEKVFLECVQDMDHENMFWYRQDPGLGLRLIYFSYDVKMKEKGDIPEGYSVSREKKERFSLILESASTNQTSMYLCASSLNAGAGYSADTQYFGPGTRLTVL.

V and J are TRBV29-1 and TRBJ1-2, with 10 bases fitting TRBD1. The CDR3 is made up of 13 amino acids. V was pared by 2 bases and J by 7 bases, with 4 bases of the junction left unmatched. Germline CDR1 SQVTM, CDR2 ANQGSEA. CDR3 DNA: TGCAGCGTTGAAAGACAGGGGGCGGTTGGCTACACCTTC. It codes for CSVERQGAVGYTF. Full variable domain (rest looked up from reference TRBV29-1 and TRBJ1-2): SAVISQKPSRDICQRGTSLTIQCQVDSQVTMMFWYRQQPGQSLTLIATANQGSEATYESGFVIDKFPISRPNLTFSTLTVSNMSPEDSSIYLCSVERQGAVGYTFGSGTRLTVV.

The V gene is TRBV20-1, the J gene TRBJ1-4, with D perhaps matching TRBD1 (5 bases). The germline V and J ends were trimmed by 1 base and 8 bases, with 23 bases remaining between them. The CDR3 is 17 residues long. The V gene's germline CDR1 is DFQATT and CDR2 SNEGSKA (reference sequence). CDR3 protein: CSARVFGTSGPREKLFF. The CDR3, as DNA: TGCAGTGCTAGAGTTTTTGGGACCTCAGGCCCTAGGGAAAAACTGTTTTTT.

There are many counts of this clonotype. This chain joins TRBV12-3 or TRBV12-4 and TRBJ2-7; D not resolved. This CDR3 comprises 13 residues. Trimming cost V 3 bases and J 7 bases, with 13 bases left between them. This chain's CDR3 is CASSLGKAWEQYF. The CDR3 DNA follows: TGTGCCAGCAGTTTGGGAAAAGCGTGGGAGCAGTACTTC.

J is TRBJ2-7 and V is TRBV7-2; D gene ambiguous. CDR1 is SGHTA and CDR2 is FQGNSA in the germline V gene. The CDR3 is made up of 15 amino acids. The germline V and J ends were trimmed by 5 bases and 1 base, with 15 bases remaining between them. The CDR3 DNA follows: TGTGCCAGCAGCCTACAACGTTTCTTATCCTACGAGCAGTACTTC. The encoded protein is CASSLQRFLSYEQYF.

Only a few counts were recorded for this clonotype. The genes are TRBV7-8 and TRBJ2-7; no definite D call. Germline CDR1 is SGHVS and CDR2 is FQNEAQ. The CDR3 is 16 residues long. V was pared by 4 bases and J by 0 bases, with 16 bases between. The CDR3 loop is CASSSGFGRSSYEQYF. CDR3 DNA sequence: TGTGCCAGCAGCTCCGGTTTTGGCAGGAGCTCCTACGAGCAGTACTTC.

The chain employs TRBV10-2 and TRBJ2-1; D is possibly TRBD1 or TRBD2 (5 bases each). Deletions cut 0 bases from V and 9 bases from J, with 27 bases between. Germline loops: CDR1 WSHSY, CDR2 SAAADI. CDR3 length: 19 amino acids. The CDR3 coding sequence is TGCGCCAGCAGTGAGTCGATCGGGGCGGCTATGTCAATTCAAATTGAGCAGTTCTTC. Translating gives CASSESIGAAMSIQIEQFF.

This clonotype was detected a few times. The rearrangement uses TRBV6-5 and TRBJ2-7; TRBD1 matches at 10 bases. The CDR3 spans 17 residues. The ends lost 2 bases at V and 3 bases at J; junction bases unmatched: 10. CDR1 is MNHEY and CDR2 is SVGAGI in the germline V gene. The DNA for the CDR3 is TGTGCCAGCAGTTACAGACCCTACCGGGACAGGGGCTACGAGCAGTACTTC. Protein: CASSYRPYRDRGYEQYF.

V gene TRBV20-1 combines with J gene TRBJ2-3; 10 bases align to TRBD2. V lost 6 bases, J lost 2 bases, and 8 bases stayed unmatched. Germline V gives CDR1 DFQATT, CDR2 SNEGSKA (reference sequence). The CDR3 totals 15 residues. The CDR3 here is CSANQLAGNTDTQYF. The CDR3 DNA follows: TGCAGTGCCAACCAACTAGCGGGAAACACAGATACGCAGTATTTT.

This rearrangement joins TRBV16 to TRBJ2-2; D gene ambiguous. V lost 1 base to trimming and J lost 4 bases, with 4 bases between them. The CDR3 spans 13 residues. CDR1 is KGHSY and CDR2 is FQNENV in the germline V gene. CDR3 region: CASSQLITGELFF. The CDR3 DNA is TGTGCCAGCAGCCAATTAATCACCGGGGAGCTGTTTTTT.

The genes are TRBV15 and TRBJ2-7; weak D call: TRBD2 (6 bases). CDR1 is LNHNV and CDR2 is YYDKDF in the germline V gene (reference sequence). V shed 5 bases and J shed 4 bases, with 18 bases lying between them. The CDR3 has 15 residues. CDR3 sequence reads: CATSPAGTGDYEQYF. In DNA, the CDR3 is TGTGCCACCAGCCCGGCGGGGACGGGGGATTACGAGCAGTACTTC. Variable domain in full (rest from reference TRBV15 and TRBJ2-7): DAMVIQNPRYQVTQFGKPVTLSCSQTLNHNVMYWYQQKSSQAPKLLFHYYDKDFNNEADTPDNFQSRRPNTSFCFLDIRSPGLGDTAMYLCATSPAGTGDYEQYFGPGTRLTVT.

The chain uses TRBV12-3 or TRBV12-4 and TRBJ2-1; no firm D call. This CDR3 has 14 residues. The V end was cut by 0 bases, the J end by 6 bases, with 9 bases between. CDR3 bases: TGTGCCAGCAGTTTAGCAGGTCTTAGCAATGAGCAGTTCTTC. It yields the protein CASSLAGLSNEQFF.

A few counts support this clonotype. The CDR3 bases are TGTGCCAGCAGCTTAGTTGGGTCAGCTGGGGCCAACGTCCTGACTTTC. Translating gives CASSLVGSAGANVLTF. The chain is built from TRBV7-2 and TRBJ2-6; unclear D gene. The CDR3 has 16 amino acids. The V end was cut by 1 base, the J end by 2 bases, with 9 bases between. The V gene's germline CDR1 is SGHTA and CDR2 FQGNSA.

This CDR3 is CASSPSIVGDEQYF. DNA of the CDR3: TGCGCCAGCAGCCCGTCGATTGTAGGGGACGAGCAGTACTTC. The chain has TRBV5-1 and TRBJ2-7, with TRBD1 as a possible D gene (5 bases). This CDR3 comprises 14 residues. Trimming took 4 bases from V and 5 from J, leaving 16 bases between them. The germline V gene has CDR1 SGHRS and CDR2 YFSETQ.